The 7 T cell receptor beta chains below were found in one sample sequenced in a study of T cells in Graves' hyperthyroidism and ophthalmopathy. Researchers took RNA transcripts and amplified the TCR beta CDR3 regions from them. An initial round of RT-PCR targeting the TCR CDR3 relied on the HTBI primer set. TCRdb re-analysed the multiplex PCR reads in MiXCR, keeping a single row per CDR3 protein. The table records about 300,000 distinct CDR3 sequences, roughly 15% of them present only once. The material sequenced was blood. The receptors originated from a middle-aged woman with Graves' hyperthyroidism.

The rearrangement links TRBV2 to TRBJ2-6; D ambiguous. The length of the CDR3 is 14 residues. V was trimmed by 6 bases and J by 0 bases, leaving 6 bases between them. Germline CDR1 and CDR2: SNHLY and FYNNEI. Written as DNA, the CDR3 is TGTGCCAGCAGCCCACACTCTGGGGCCAACGTCCTGACTTTC. This gives the protein CASSPHSGANVLTF.

This clonotype appeared many times. The genes are TRBV6-1 and TRBJ2-5, with 8 bases that match TRBD2. Trimming took 2 bases from V and 5 from J; bases not matched to a gene: 7. The CDR3 is 15 amino acids. Looked up from germline, CDR1 is MNHNS and CDR2 is SASEGT. The CDR3 loop is CASSEIGAGVETQYF. Here the CDR3 DNA reads TGTGCCAGCAGTGAAATTGGAGCGGGAGTTGAGACCCAGTACTTC.

The chain carries TRBV20-1 and TRBJ1-1; D may be TRBD1 (6 bases). The CDR3 totals 16 residues. Trimming took off 6 bases at V and 1 base at J, with 21 bases between the two ends. Germline values: CDR1 DFQATT, CDR2 SNEGSKA (reference sequence). The CDR3 sequence: CSAQPPGARGNTEAFF. Written as DNA, the CDR3 is TGCAGTGCCCAACCCCCAGGGGCGCGGGGGAACACTGAAGCTTTCTTT.

This clonotype came up many times. Its ends do not fully match the called genes, so a read error is possible. This chain links TRBV5-1 with TRBJ2-2; D possibly uses TRBD1 or TRBD2 (5 bases each). Germline-derived CDR1 and CDR2 are SGHRS and YFSETQ. There are 13 residues in the CDR3. This chain's CDR3 is CASGLEGDRELFF. The CDR3 nucleotides are TGCGCCAGCGGCTTGGAAGGGGACCGGGAGCTGTTTTTT.

This clonotype has a handful of counts. The chain couples TRBV20-1 to TRBJ2-7, with no clear D. The CDR3 totals 12 residues. Germline CDR1 reads DFQATT; CDR2 reads SNEGSKA (reference sequence). Between the trimmed V and J ends, which lost 5 bases and 1 base, there was a span of 9 bases. In nucleotides, the CDR3 is TGCAGTGCTCCATCCGTATCCTACGAGCAGTACTTC. This translates into CSAPSVSYEQYF.

This clonotype was counted a few times. The rearrangement uses TRBV20-1 and TRBJ2-1; 8 bases are shared with TRBD2. This CDR3 spans 14 amino acids. Losses at the gene ends were 5 bases for V and 3 bases for J; bases not matched to a gene: 6. The germline CDR1 and CDR2 sequences are DFQATT and SNEGSKA (reference sequence). As DNA, the CDR3 is TGCAGTGCTCCGCCGACTAGCGTCTACAATGAGCAGTTCTTC. Translating it yields CSAPPTSVYNEQFF.

This clonotype was counted ten times or more. The genes are TRBV2 and TRBJ1-5, with D possibly TRBD1 on 5 matching bases. The CDR3 loop spans 17 amino acids. Germline V gene lookup returns CDR1 SNHLY and CDR2 FYNNEI. The V end was cut by 6 bases, the J end by 11 bases, with 29 bases between. The CDR3 loop is CASRPLLGDRGAEAQHF. The CDR3 nucleotides read TGTGCCAGCAGACCCCTCTTAGGGGACCGTGGGGCAGAGGCCCAGCATTTT.